Listed below are T cell receptor beta chains from one sample, sequenced in a study of blood T cells in healthy people across ages. TCRdb re-derived calls from the 5' RACE reads in MiXCR, one entry per CDR3 protein. The sample has about 840,000 distinct CDR3 sequences; roughly 29% are singletons. These data also formed part of another study, on T cells of mothers and their children.

The sequenced material came from blood. All receptors come from a woman aged 40 to 50 in good health. CDR3s include the opening cysteine and the closing phenylalanine or tryptophan. Fields, in order: clone size, CDR3 length, V gene, D gene, J gene, CDR3 protein, CDR3 DNA. D genes are given only for firm matches. Expanded clones are given a class, and other clones once, few, many or no size at all.

clone_size: .
cdr3_length: 14
v_call: TRBV29-1
d_call: .
j_call: TRBJ1-1
cdr3_aa: CSVEEAGHDTEAFF
cdr3_nt: TGCAGCGTTGAAGAGGCAGGACATGACACTGAAGCTTTCTTT

clone_size: .
cdr3_length: 14
v_call: TRBV29-1
d_call: TRBD2
j_call: TRBJ2-3
cdr3_aa: CSVVGGGVSDTQYF
cdr3_nt: TGCAGCGTTGTGGGCGGGGGGGTGTCAGATACGCAGTATTTT

clone_size: .
cdr3_length: 14
v_call: TRBV4-1
d_call: .
j_call: TRBJ2-1
cdr3_aa: CASSQPTTSNEQFF
cdr3_nt: TGCGCCAGCAGCCAGCCCACCACCTCTAATGAGCAGTTCTTC

clone_size: many
cdr3_length: 14
v_call: TRBV29-1
d_call: .
j_call: TRBJ2-7
cdr3_aa: CSVVHQQGSYEQYF
cdr3_nt: TGCAGCGTTGTTCATCAGCAGGGTAGCTACGAGCAGTACTTC

clone_size: .
cdr3_length: 15
v_call: TRBV7-9
d_call: TRBD2
j_call: TRBJ2-1
cdr3_aa: CASSLVPSGGEPQFF
cdr3_nt: TGTGCCAGCAGCTTAGTGCCTAGCGGGGGGGAACCACAGTTCTTC

clone_size: few
cdr3_length: 11
v_call: TRBV10-3
d_call: .
j_call: TRBJ1-1
cdr3_aa: CAIRAAREAFF
cdr3_nt: TGTGCCATCAGAGCCGCGCGTGAAGCTTTCTTT

clone_size: few
cdr3_length: 15
v_call: TRBV24-1
d_call: .
j_call: TRBJ2-1
cdr3_aa: CATSDEVKGYNEQFF
cdr3_nt: TGTGCCACCAGTGATGAGGTGAAAGGCTACAATGAGCAGTTCTTC

clone_size: few
cdr3_length: 15
v_call: TRBV18
d_call: TRBD1
j_call: TRBJ2-5
cdr3_aa: CASSPTQGARETQYF
cdr3_nt: TGTGCTAGCTCACCGACACAGGGGGCTAGGGAGACCCAGTACTTC

clone_size: .
cdr3_length: 16
v_call: TRBV18
d_call: TRBD1
j_call: TRBJ1-5
cdr3_aa: CASSPGTGLVDQPQHF
cdr3_nt: TGTGCCAGCTCACCGGGGACAGGGTTGGTGGATCAGCCCCAGCATTTT

clone_size: .
cdr3_length: 15
v_call: TRBV27
d_call: .
j_call: TRBJ2-7
cdr3_aa: CATTRRRGASYEQYF
cdr3_nt: TGTGCCACCACCCGGAGGCGCGGTGCGTCCTACGAGCAGTACTTC

clone_size: many
cdr3_length: 17
v_call: TRBV15
d_call: TRBD1
j_call: TRBJ2-1
cdr3_aa: CATSDPIRDRASNEQFF
cdr3_nt: TGTGCCACCAGCGATCCAATCCGGGACAGGGCTTCCAATGAGCAGTTCTTC

clone_size: .
cdr3_length: 16
v_call: TRBV7-3
d_call: TRBD2
j_call: TRBJ2-3
cdr3_aa: CASSLTSGGRTDTQYF
cdr3_nt: TGTGCCAGCAGCTTGACTAGCGGGGGGAGGACAGATACGCAGTATTTT

clone_size: .
cdr3_length: 15
v_call: TRBV15
d_call: .
j_call: TRBJ1-4
cdr3_aa: CATSGERGTNEKLFF
cdr3_nt: TGTGCCACCAGCGGAGAGAGGGGGACTAATGAAAAACTGTTTTTT

clone_size: few
cdr3_length: 13
v_call: TRBV27
d_call: TRBD1
j_call: TRBJ1-2
cdr3_aa: CAGGGQTNYGYTF
cdr3_nt: TGTGCCGGGGGGGGACAGACAAACTATGGCTACACCTTC

clone_size: many
cdr3_length: 16
v_call: TRBV5-1
d_call: TRBD2
j_call: TRBJ2-7
cdr3_aa: CASSSLSGGSSYEQYF
cdr3_nt: TGCGCCAGCAGCTCCCTTAGCGGGGGAAGCTCCTACGAGCAGTACTTC

clone_size: .
cdr3_length: 18
v_call: TRBV20-1
d_call: .
j_call: TRBJ2-1
cdr3_aa: CSAKRGYVMGVEDNEQFF
cdr3_nt: TGCAGTGCCAAACGGGGGTACGTCATGGGAGTCGAAGACAATGAGCAGTTCTTC

clone_size: .
cdr3_length: 16
v_call: TRBV29-1
d_call: .
j_call: TRBJ2-5
cdr3_aa: CSVEDSGRGLSGMQYF
cdr3_nt: TGCAGCGTTGAAGATTCCGGCAGGGGATTGTCTGGGATGCAGTACTTC

clone_size: .
cdr3_length: 17
v_call: TRBV6-5
d_call: .
j_call: TRBJ1-2
cdr3_aa: CASSYAGVGSNNYGYTF
cdr3_nt: TGTGCCAGCAGTTACGCAGGGGTCGGGTCGAACAACTATGGCTACACCTTC

clone_size: many
cdr3_length: 13
v_call: TRBV29-1
d_call: .
j_call: TRBJ2-3
cdr3_aa: CSSRAASTDTQYF
cdr3_nt: TGCAGCTCAAGGGCAGCTAGCACAGATACGCAGTATTTT

clone_size: few
cdr3_length: 15
v_call: TRBV27
d_call: .
j_call: TRBJ1-2
cdr3_aa: CASSLYLSGDYGYTF
cdr3_nt: TGTGCCAGCAGTTTGTATCTCAGCGGGGACTATGGCTACACCTTC

clone_size: .
cdr3_length: 14
v_call: TRBV2
d_call: .
j_call: TRBJ1-5
cdr3_aa: CACTGAYSNQPQHF
cdr3_nt: TGTGCCTGCACCGGGGCCTATAGCAATCAGCCCCAGCATTTT

clone_size: many
cdr3_length: 13
v_call: TRBV2
d_call: .
j_call: TRBJ2-1
cdr3_aa: CACRGTPYNEQFF
cdr3_nt: TGTGCCTGCCGGGGGACGCCCTACAATGAGCAGTTCTTC

clone_size: few
cdr3_length: 12
v_call: TRBV29-1
d_call: .
j_call: TRBJ2-3
cdr3_aa: CSVTILGDTQYF
cdr3_nt: TGCAGCGTGACGATCCTTGGGGATACGCAGTATTTT

clone_size: .
cdr3_length: 14
v_call: TRBV6-6
d_call: .
j_call: TRBJ2-3
cdr3_aa: CATNRGGHTDTQYF
cdr3_nt: TGTGCCACCAACAGGGGGGGCCACACAGATACGCAGTATTTT

clone_size: .
cdr3_length: 16
v_call: TRBV5-1
d_call: TRBD1
j_call: TRBJ2-5
cdr3_aa: CASSRWDRGRQETQYF
cdr3_nt: TGCGCCAGCAGCCGCTGGGACAGGGGGCGCCAAGAGACCCAGTACTTC

clone_size: few
cdr3_length: 14
v_call: TRBV5-1
d_call: .
j_call: TRBJ1-1
cdr3_aa: CASSALGGGTEAFF
cdr3_nt: TGCGCCAGCAGCGCGCTGGGGGGGGGAACTGAAGCTTTCTTT

clone_size: .
cdr3_length: 16
v_call: TRBV18
d_call: .
j_call: TRBJ2-6
cdr3_aa: CASSPAINSGANVLTF
cdr3_nt: TGTGCCAGCTCACCGGCAATCAACTCTGGGGCCAACGTCCTGACTTTC

clone_size: few
cdr3_length: 14
v_call: TRBV18
d_call: TRBD1
j_call: TRBJ2-7
cdr3_aa: CASSHSDRVREQYF
cdr3_nt: TGTGCCAGCTCACATTCCGACAGGGTACGCGAGCAGTACTTC

clone_size: .
cdr3_length: 15
v_call: TRBV7-2
d_call: TRBD1
j_call: TRBJ2-5
cdr3_aa: CASSPLTGGRETQYF
cdr3_nt: TGTGCCAGCAGCCCCCTGACAGGGGGCAGGGAGACCCAGTACTTC

clone_size: many
cdr3_length: 14
v_call: TRBV7-2
d_call: .
j_call: TRBJ2-5
cdr3_aa: CASSLNKLAETQYF
cdr3_nt: TGTGCCAGCAGCTTAAACAAGCTAGCCGAGACCCAGTACTTC

clone_size: few
cdr3_length: 17
v_call: TRBV5-1
d_call: .
j_call: TRBJ1-2
cdr3_aa: CASSTGAVGAGTDGYTF
cdr3_nt: TGCGCCAGCAGCACCGGGGCCGTAGGGGCAGGGACTGATGGCTACACCTTC

clone_size: many
cdr3_length: 15
v_call: TRBV12-3/TRBV12-4
d_call: TRBD1
j_call: TRBJ2-7
cdr3_aa: CASSSSGTEKGEQYF
cdr3_nt: TGTGCCAGCAGTTCTTCCGGGACAGAGAAGGGCGAGCAGTACTTC

clone_size: .
cdr3_length: 16
v_call: TRBV3-1
d_call: .
j_call: TRBJ1-1
cdr3_aa: CASSFLLGGMNTEAFF
cdr3_nt: TGTGCCAGCAGCTTTCTCTTAGGGGGGATGAACACTGAAGCTTTCTTT

clone_size: few
cdr3_length: 13
v_call: TRBV29-1
d_call: TRBD1
j_call: TRBJ1-4
cdr3_aa: CSVEDRFNEKLFF
cdr3_nt: TGCAGCGTGGAGGACAGGTTTAATGAAAAACTGTTTTTT

clone_size: many
cdr3_length: 11
v_call: TRBV12-3/TRBV12-4
d_call: .
j_call: TRBJ2-1
cdr3_aa: CASSFPGKQFF
cdr3_nt: TGTGCCAGCAGTTTCCCCGGGAAGCAGTTCTTC

clone_size: many
cdr3_length: 16
v_call: TRBV4-1
d_call: TRBD2
j_call: TRBJ2-5
cdr3_aa: CASSQEWRGGVETQYF
cdr3_nt: TGCGCCAGCAGCCAAGAGTGGCGGGGGGGGGTCGAGACCCAGTACTTC

clone_size: .
cdr3_length: 14
v_call: TRBV20-1
d_call: .
j_call: TRBJ1-5
cdr3_aa: CSARTTHSNQPQHF
cdr3_nt: TGCAGTGCTAGAACGACGCATAGCAATCAGCCCCAGCATTTT

clone_size: few
cdr3_length: 16
v_call: TRBV2
d_call: .
j_call: TRBJ1-5
cdr3_aa: CASSERKGARGQPQHF
cdr3_nt: TGTGCCAGCAGTGAAAGGAAAGGGGCCCGGGGTCAGCCCCAGCATTTT

clone_size: .
cdr3_length: 18
v_call: TRBV7-9
d_call: .
j_call: TRBJ1-2
cdr3_aa: CASSFYPGLELSNYGYTF
cdr3_nt: TGTGCCAGCAGTTTTTATCCGGGACTTGAGCTCTCTAACTATGGCTACACCTTC

clone_size: .
cdr3_length: 17
v_call: TRBV4-3
d_call: TRBD2
j_call: TRBJ2-7
cdr3_aa: CASSQDQGTSRLDEQYF
cdr3_nt: TGCGCCAGCAGCCAAGATCAAGGGACTAGCAGGTTGGACGAGCAGTACTTC

clone_size: many
cdr3_length: 15
v_call: TRBV10-3
d_call: TRBD1
j_call: TRBJ1-2
cdr3_aa: CASTPTPGQNYGYTF
cdr3_nt: TGTGCCTCTACACCGACTCCGGGACAGAACTATGGCTACACCTTC

clone_size: many
cdr3_length: 15
v_call: TRBV29-1
d_call: .
j_call: TRBJ2-3
cdr3_aa: CSVEVAGAATGTQYF
cdr3_nt: TGCAGCGTTGAGGTTGCGGGGGCTGCGACCGGAACGCAGTATTTT

clone_size: few
cdr3_length: 14
v_call: TRBV7-2
d_call: .
j_call: TRBJ1-5
cdr3_aa: CASREGSQDQPQHF
cdr3_nt: TGTGCCAGCAGGGAAGGTTCACAGGATCAGCCCCAGCATTTT

clone_size: .
cdr3_length: 17
v_call: TRBV7-2
d_call: TRBD1
j_call: TRBJ1-6
cdr3_aa: CASSRQGRGVGNSPLHF
cdr3_nt: TGTGCCAGTAGCCGACAGGGTAGAGGAGTCGGGAATTCACCCCTCCACTTT

clone_size: .
cdr3_length: 8
v_call: TRBV7-9
d_call: .
j_call: TRBJ2-7
cdr3_aa: CATDEQYF
cdr3_nt: TGTGCCACCGACGAGCAGTACTTC

clone_size: few
cdr3_length: 15
v_call: TRBV2
d_call: .
j_call: TRBJ1-6
cdr3_aa: CASRTGTQNNSPLHF
cdr3_nt: TGTGCCAGCAGGACTGGGACACAAAATAATTCACCCCTCCACTTT

clone_size: few
cdr3_length: 13
v_call: TRBV7-2
d_call: .
j_call: TRBJ2-1
cdr3_aa: CASSDHGRGEQFF
cdr3_nt: TGTGCCAGCAGCGACCACGGAAGGGGTGAGCAGTTCTTC

clone_size: few
cdr3_length: 14
v_call: TRBV9
d_call: .
j_call: TRBJ2-5
cdr3_aa: CASSVDPGRETQYF
cdr3_nt: TGTGCCAGCAGCGTAGATCCAGGGCGGGAGACCCAGTACTTC

clone_size: many
cdr3_length: 14
v_call: TRBV24-1
d_call: TRBD2
j_call: TRBJ2-1
cdr3_aa: CATGGGGLYNEQFF
cdr3_nt: TGTGCCACCGGCGGCGGGGGGCTCTACAATGAGCAGTTCTTC

clone_size: few
cdr3_length: 16
v_call: TRBV29-1
d_call: TRBD1
j_call: TRBJ1-5
cdr3_aa: CSVTLNRGGENQPQHF
cdr3_nt: TGCAGCGTTACGCTAAATAGAGGGGGCGAGAATCAGCCCCAGCATTTT

clone_size: .
cdr3_length: 15
v_call: TRBV6-2/TRBV6-3
d_call: .
j_call: TRBJ2-7
cdr3_aa: CASSDPDPSLRKQYF
cdr3_nt: TGTGCCAGCAGTGACCCGGACCCCTCGCTCAGGAAGCAGTACTTC

clone_size: .
cdr3_length: 18
v_call: TRBV4-1
d_call: TRBD2
j_call: TRBJ2-7
cdr3_aa: CASSQDLLAGVDSGEQYF
cdr3_nt: TGCGCCAGCAGCCAAGATTTACTAGCGGGAGTTGACTCTGGCGAGCAGTACTTC

clone_size: .
cdr3_length: 16
v_call: TRBV12-3/TRBV12-4
d_call: TRBD1
j_call: TRBJ1-5
cdr3_aa: CASRGQGANSNQPQHF
cdr3_nt: TGTGCCAGCAGAGGACAGGGGGCGAATAGCAATCAGCCCCAGCATTTT

clone_size: once
cdr3_length: 15
v_call: TRBV2
d_call: .
j_call: TRBJ2-3
cdr3_aa: CASSDVSISTDTQYF
cdr3_nt: TGTGCCAGTTCAGACGTATCAATTAGCACAGATACGCAGTATTTT

clone_size: many
cdr3_length: 19
v_call: TRBV29-1
d_call: .
j_call: TRBJ2-5
cdr3_aa: CSVEDGRDVWVVGQETQYF
cdr3_nt: TGCAGCGTTGAAGACGGGCGGGACGTCTGGGTTGTAGGCCAAGAGACCCAGTACTTC

clone_size: .
cdr3_length: 11
v_call: TRBV3-1
d_call: .
j_call: TRBJ2-1
cdr3_aa: CASSHYVEQFF
cdr3_nt: TGTGCCAGCAGCCATTATGTTGAGCAGTTCTTC

clone_size: many
cdr3_length: 15
v_call: TRBV12-3/TRBV12-4
d_call: .
j_call: TRBJ1-6
cdr3_aa: CASRPDGIGNSPLHF
cdr3_nt: TGTGCCAGCAGGCCAGACGGTATCGGTAATTCACCCCTCCACTTT

clone_size: few
cdr3_length: 14
v_call: TRBV2
d_call: .
j_call: TRBJ2-7
cdr3_aa: CASSEIGGAYEQYF
cdr3_nt: TGTGCCAGCAGTGAAATCGGGGGCGCCTACGAGCAGTACTTC